One and the same sample provided the 18 T cell receptor beta chains below, sequenced in a study of T-cell memory formation after mild COVID-19. TCRdb used MiXCR to reprocess the 5' RACE reads, holding one entry per CDR3 protein. The sample holds around 250,000 distinct CDR3 sequences, approximately 15% seen once. Sequencing was performed on PBMCs or a T cell subset sorted from them (not recorded which). The receptors stem from a man in his late teens or twenties who had mild COVID-19 (a few samples of this study predate the infection). Cell type and time point are not known.

This clonotype was counted ten times or more. The rearrangement joins TRBV5-1 to TRBJ1-3; unclear D gene. This CDR3 has 15 amino acids. Trimming pared 0 bases from V and 0 bases from J, leaving 7 bases between. In germline, CDR1 is SGHRS, CDR2 YFSETQ. In DNA form, the CDR3 reads TGCGCCAGCAGCTTGGGGATTACCTCTGGAAACACCATATATTTT. Its translation is CASSLGITSGNTIYF.

The V gene is TRBV18, the J gene TRBJ1-1, with a possible D match to TRBD1 (5 bases). The CDR3 consists of 13 residues. The germline V and J ends were trimmed by 3 bases and 3 bases, with 8 bases remaining between them. CDR1 KGHSH and CDR2 LQKENI come from the germline V gene. The CDR3 nucleotides read TGTGCCAGCTCACCTGGGGGTGACACTGAAGCTTTCTTT. It encodes CASSPGGDTEAFF.

This clonotype has only a few counts. J is TRBJ2-1 and V is TRBV18; 12 bases fit TRBD2. Germline V CDR1 and CDR2: KGHSH, LQKENI. V gave up 2 bases and J gave up 9 bases; unmatched junction bases: 8. The CDR3 spans 16 residues. CDR3 region: CASSPASGGAGIEQFF. For the CDR3, the DNA is TGTGCCAGCTCACCAGCTAGCGGGGGGGCCGGTATTGAGCAGTTCTTC.

This clonotype was counted at least ten times. This sequence joins TRBV6-5 and TRBJ2-5; a weak D match, TRBD2 (7 bases). This CDR3 has 14 amino acids. Trimming cost V 2 bases and J 1 base, with 8 bases left between them. The germline gives CDR1 MNHEY, CDR2 SVGAGI. For the CDR3, the DNA is TGTGCCAGCAGTTACGGGGGGGCCCAAGAGACCCAGTACTTC. It specifies CASSYGGAQETQYF.

This clonotype occurred a few times. This chain uses TRBV7-9 with TRBJ2-7, with D possibly being TRBD1 (5 bases). Trimming stripped 5 bases from V and 3 bases from J, with 14 bases between. From germline, CDR1 is SEHNR and CDR2 FQNEAQ (reference sequence). The CDR3 runs 14 residues. In nucleotides, the CDR3 is TGTGCCAGCAGCCCCCCAGGGCGGCACTACGAGCAGTACTTC. Translating it yields CASSPPGRHYEQYF.

The genes are TRBV29-1 and TRBJ1-2; possible D gene TRBD1, 5 bases. In germline, CDR1 is SQVTM, CDR2 ANQGSEA. CDR3 size: 13 residues. The germline V and J ends were trimmed by 6 bases and 2 bases, with 13 bases remaining between them. This CDR3 is CSVERGSNYGYTF. The CDR3 bases are TGCAGCGTGGAGAGGGGATCGAACTATGGCTACACCTTC.

J is TRBJ2-2 and V is TRBV9; 9 nucleotides match TRBD2. The CDR3 has 16 amino acids. V dropped 3 bases and J dropped 7; count of bases not matched to a gene: 10. The germline V gene has CDR1 SGDLS and CDR2 YYNGEE. In DNA, the CDR3 is TGTGCCAGCAGCGGCTCGGCGGGGGGGCTTGACGGGGAGCTGTTTTTT. Translated, it gives CASSGSAGGLDGELFF.

The gene calls are TRBV7-3 and TRBJ2-2; no reliable D call. This CDR3 contains 14 residues. V was pared by 3 bases and J by 2 bases, with 7 bases between. Germline loops: CDR1 SGHTA, CDR2 FQGTGA. As DNA, the CDR3 is TGTGCCAGCAGCTTTACCGAAAACACCGGGGAGCTGTTTTTT. Amino acid sequence: CASSFTENTGELFF.

In its sample, this clonotype was seen a few times. The limits of the CDR3 on the DNA are not certain, so only TCRdb's listed CDR3 is given. This chain connects TRBV5-1 to TRBJ2-2. The CDR3 length is 15 residues, termini included. Germline-derived CDR1 and CDR2 are SGHRS and YFSETQ. CDR3 in amino acids: CASSPGMNTGELFFF.

This clonotype came up many times. The chain carries TRBV5-1 and TRBJ2-1; tentatively, D is TRBD1 (5 bases). V lost 1 base, J lost 4 bases, and 12 bases lay in between. Germline CDR1 and CDR2: SGHRS and YFSETQ. The CDR3 loop spans 15 amino acids. CDR3 amino acids: CASSLRQGFYNEQFF. CDR3 nucleotide sequence: TGCGCCAGCAGCTTGAGGCAGGGCTTTTACAATGAGCAGTTCTTC.

The CDR3 DNA follows: TGCGCCAGCAGCCAAACCGGGACAGGGGGCTACAATGAGCAGTTCTTC. Residues: CASSQTGTGGYNEQFF. This chain links TRBV4-1 with TRBJ2-1; 11 bases agree with TRBD1. CDR3 size: 16 residues. V was pared by 2 bases and J by 3 bases, with 3 bases of the junction left unmatched. The germline CDR1 and CDR2 sequences are MGHRA and YSYEKL.

This chain links TRBV12-3 or TRBV12-4 with TRBJ1-1; the match to TRBD1 covers 8 bases. The CDR3 totals 15 residues. V shed 6 bases, J shed 1 base, and the junction held 7 bases outside the gene matches. The CDR3 region is CASSSRGRGNTEAFF. CDR3 bases: TGTGCCAGCAGCTCCAGGGGGCGAGGGAACACTGAAGCTTTCTTT.

This clonotype has only a few counts. The chain recombines TRBV4-3 with TRBJ2-2; 8 nucleotides line up with TRBD1. CDR3 size: 15 residues. J lost 4 bases, V lost 3 bases, and 4 bases had no gene match. The germline gives CDR1 LGHNA, CDR2 YSLEER. CDR3 sequence reads: CASSQDRAGTGELFF. The CDR3 DNA reads as TGCGCCAGCAGCCAGGACAGGGCCGGCACCGGGGAGCTGTTTTTT.

The J gene is TRBJ2-1, the V gene TRBV20-1; 9 nucleotides match TRBD2. CDR3 length equals 14 residues. CDR1 and CDR2 (germline): DFQATT, SNEGSKA (reference sequence). V shed 3 bases, J shed 6 bases, and the junction held 6 bases outside the gene matches. The CDR3 coding sequence is TGCAGTGCTAGCCTAGCGGGGTCACCCAATGAGCAGTTCTTC. Protein sequence: CSASLAGSPNEQFF.

This clonotype has just a few counts. V and J are TRBV9 and TRBJ2-5; 9 positions match TRBD2. Germline V gene sequence: CDR1 SGDLS, CDR2 YYNGEE. With V trimmed by 0 bases and J by 3 bases, 6 bases remained unmatched. The CDR3 runs 16 residues. The chain's CDR3 is CASSVGTRLAEETQYF. As DNA, the CDR3 is TGTGCCAGCAGCGTAGGAACCCGACTAGCGGAAGAGACCCAGTACTTC.

V is TRBV5-1 and J is TRBJ1-2; no clear D gene. The germline V and J ends were trimmed by 1 base and 9 bases, with 13 bases remaining between them. CDR1 and CDR2 from the germline V gene are SGHRS and YFSETQ. The CDR3 has 13 amino acids. The CDR3 coding sequence is TGCGCCAGCAGCTTGTTTTTAAACACTTGCTACACCTTC. Its protein product is CASSLFLNTCYTF.

The rearrangement uses TRBV10-3 and TRBJ2-5, with D possibly TRBD2 on 6 matching bases. This CDR3 contains 15 residues. V lost 0 bases, J lost 5 bases, and 13 bases lay in between. Germline lookup yields CDR1 ENHRY and CDR2 SYGVKD. The CDR3 DNA reads as TGTGCCATCAGTGAGTCGGAGGGATGGGTGGAGACCCAGTACTTC. The encoded protein is CAISESEGWVETQYF.

The chain employs TRBV9 and TRBJ2-1; possible D gene TRBD2, 6 bases. Trimming left V 4 bases short and J 0 bases short, with 17 bases between. This CDR3 has 17 residues. Germline V gives CDR1 SGDLS, CDR2 YYNGEE. CDR3 region: CASSQIPAGSSYNEQFF. The CDR3 DNA is TGTGCCAGCAGCCAGATACCGGCGGGGAGCTCCTACAATGAGCAGTTCTTC. Full variable domain (outside the CDR3, taken from reference TRBV9 and TRBJ2-1): DSGVTQTPKHLITATGQRVTLRCSPRSGDLSVYWYQQSLDQGLQFLIQYYNGEERAKGNILERFSAQQFPDLHSELNLSSLELGDSALYFCASSQIPAGSSYNEQFFGPGTRLTVL.